The clone carrying this TCR beta chain was observed a handful of times. Germline-derived CDR1 and CDR2 are SQVTM and ANQGSEA. The CDR3 extends over 14 amino acids. The germline V and J ends were trimmed by 4 bases and 4 bases, with 14 bases remaining between them. Time point meaning: pretreatment peripheral blood. The data were taken from a study of PD-L1 blockade in urothelial cancer. For the study at large: Atezolizumab, begun by patients at some point between 2013 and 2014, was given at 1,200 mg intravenously every 3 weeks. Blood was subjected to analysis at 3 weeks (second dose) and 6 weeks following treatment start. Peripheral blood specimens exhibited a median yield of about 140,000 T cells.

Some clones are missing from TCRdb's copy, which holds only in-frame ones; the method was immunoSEQ multiplex PCR. The profile shows more than 50,000 clones, about 86% of them singletons. This receptor was identified in an older man with urothelial cancer. The rearrangement links TRBV29-1 to TRBJ2-1, with D possibly TRBD2 on 6 matching bases. The sample consisted of PBMCs, taken around atezolizumab (anti-PD-L1) treatment. The CDR3 sequence is CSVGDGRIYNEQFF. The CDR3 DNA reads TGCAGCGTTGGCGACGGGAGAATATACAATGAGCAGTTCTTC.